Listed below are T cell receptor beta chains from one sample, sequenced in a study of beta chain features in type 1 diabetes. Generated by immunoSEQ multiplex PCR, the TCRdb table keeps only in-frame clones and is missing some. Among 120,000 to 150,000 clones, roughly 50% were seen once, and the ten largest hold 0.42%. Sequenced sample: Tregs from blood. These receptors were taken from a man aged 18 to 29 in good health. The CDR3 runs from the conserved cysteine through the conserved F or W. The order of the fields is V gene, J gene, CDR3 length, clone size, D gene, CDR3 DNA, CDR3 protein. The D gene is left open where the match is weak. Clone size is not always given. Where it is, it says once, few, many or a class for expanded clones.

V gene: TRBV15; J gene: TRBJ2-7; CDR3 length: 15; clone size: -; D gene: -; CDR3 DNA: TGTGCCACCAGCAGAGATCCAATACAGGGACACGAGCAGTACTTC; CDR3 protein: CATSRDPIQGHEQYF
V gene: TRBV7-2; J gene: TRBJ1-2; CDR3 length: 13; clone size: -; D gene: -; CDR3 DNA: TGTGCCAGCAGCTTAGGTTGGGCCTATGGCTACACCTTC; CDR3 protein: CASSLGWAYGYTF
V gene: TRBV7-9; J gene: TRBJ1-3; CDR3 length: 14; clone size: few; D gene: -; CDR3 DNA: TGTGCCAGCAGCGGCCGGGTAGCTGGAAACACCATATATTTT; CDR3 protein: CASSGRVAGNTIYF
V gene: TRBV10-3; J gene: TRBJ2-2; CDR3 length: 17; clone size: few; D gene: -; CDR3 DNA: TGTGCCATCAGTGATCGCTACTCCACTTATATCACCGGGGAGCTGTTTTTT; CDR3 protein: CAISDRYSTYITGELFF
V gene: TRBV6-5; J gene: TRBJ1-1; CDR3 length: 14; clone size: -; D gene: TRBD1; CDR3 DNA: TGTGCCAGCAGAGACAGGGGTTGGAGCACTGAAGCTTTCTTT; CDR3 protein: CASRDRGWSTEAFF
V gene: TRBV7-3; J gene: TRBJ2-1; CDR3 length: 14; clone size: few; D gene: -; CDR3 DNA: TGTGCCAGCAGCTTAACGTTAGGGGCGAATGAGCAGTTCTTC; CDR3 protein: CASSLTLGANEQFF
V gene: TRBV7-2; J gene: TRBJ1-1; CDR3 length: 15; clone size: -; D gene: TRBD1; CDR3 DNA: TGTGCCAGCAGCTTCGCAGGGGGAAAGAACACTGAAGCTTTCTTT; CDR3 protein: CASSFAGGKNTEAFF
V gene: TRBV27; J gene: TRBJ2-3; CDR3 length: 14; clone size: once; D gene: -; CDR3 DNA: TGTGCCAGCAGTTTACTCGTCCCCACAGATACGCAGTATTTT; CDR3 protein: CASSLLVPTDTQYF
V gene: TRBV5-1; J gene: TRBJ2-3; CDR3 length: 16; clone size: -; D gene: TRBD1; CDR3 DNA: TGCGCCAGCAGCTTGGGGCAGGGGGAATCGGCAGATACGCAGTATTTT; CDR3 protein: CASSLGQGESADTQYF
V gene: TRBV18; J gene: TRBJ1-2; CDR3 length: 14; clone size: -; D gene: TRBD1; CDR3 DNA: TGTGCCAGCTCACCTAGGACAGGGAACTATGGCTACACCTTC; CDR3 protein: CASSPRTGNYGYTF
V gene: TRBV4-3; J gene: TRBJ2-7; CDR3 length: 18; clone size: few; D gene: -; CDR3 DNA: TGCGCCAGCAGCCAAGATTTAGGACATCAGTTAGGCCTCTACGAGCAGTACTTC; CDR3 protein: CASSQDLGHQLGLYEQYF
V gene: TRBV7-9; J gene: TRBJ2-3; CDR3 length: 15; clone size: few; D gene: -; CDR3 DNA: TGTGCCAGCAGCCCGAGCGGCCCTAGCACAGATACGCAGTATTTT; CDR3 protein: CASSPSGPSTDTQYF
V gene: TRBV9; J gene: TRBJ2-7; CDR3 length: 16; clone size: few; D gene: -; CDR3 DNA: TGTGCCAGCAGCGTTAACGTTGGCAGCGGTTCCTACGAGCAGTACTTC; CDR3 protein: CASSVNVGSGSYEQYF
V gene: TRBV6-1; J gene: TRBJ1-2; CDR3 length: 14; clone size: few; D gene: -; CDR3 DNA: TGTGCCAGCAGTGAAGCCCAGGGTCTCTATGGCTACACCTTC; CDR3 protein: CASSEAQGLYGYTF
V gene: TRBV5-4; J gene: TRBJ2-1; CDR3 length: 14; clone size: -; D gene: TRBD1; CDR3 DNA: TGTGCCAGCAGCTTGGTAATAGGGGGCGGTGAGCAGTTCTTC; CDR3 protein: CASSLVIGGGEQFF
V gene: TRBV18; J gene: TRBJ2-7; CDR3 length: 13; clone size: few; D gene: TRBD2; CDR3 DNA: TGTGCCAGCTCACTAGCGGGGGACTACGAGCAGTACTTC; CDR3 protein: CASSLAGDYEQYF
V gene: TRBV18; J gene: TRBJ2-7; CDR3 length: 15; clone size: -; D gene: -; CDR3 DNA: TGTGCCAGCTCACCACCCTTCATCGAGGGCTACGAGCAGTACTTC; CDR3 protein: CASSPPFIEGYEQYF
V gene: TRBV30; J gene: TRBJ1-4; CDR3 length: 15; clone size: -; D gene: TRBD1; CDR3 DNA: TGTGCCTGGAGTGTTGGGACAGGGGGCGGGAAAAAACTGTTTTTT; CDR3 protein: CAWSVGTGGGKKLFF
V gene: TRBV28; J gene: TRBJ2-1; CDR3 length: 14; clone size: -; D gene: -; CDR3 DNA: TGTGCCAGCAGTTCTCCGGGGGGCCGGAATGAGCAGTTCTTC; CDR3 protein: CASSSPGGRNEQFF
V gene: TRBV7-2; J gene: TRBJ2-5; CDR3 length: 12; clone size: -; D gene: -; CDR3 DNA: TGTGCCAGCAGCCTGGGACTGGAGACCCAGTACTTC; CDR3 protein: CASSLGLETQYF
V gene: TRBV6-5; J gene: TRBJ1-1; CDR3 length: 12; clone size: once; D gene: -; CDR3 DNA: TGTGCCAGCGGCAAAGGGGTCGCTGAAGCTTTCTTT; CDR3 protein: CASGKGVAEAFF
V gene: TRBV7-3; J gene: TRBJ2-2; CDR3 length: 15; clone size: -; D gene: TRBD1; CDR3 DNA: TGTGCCAGCAGCTCACCCCGGCAGGGGGCCGGGGAGCTGTTTTTT; CDR3 protein: CASSSPRQGAGELFF
V gene: TRBV5-4; J gene: TRBJ2-7; CDR3 length: 15; clone size: once; D gene: TRBD1; CDR3 DNA: TGTGCCAGCAGCCCTGGACAGGGGATCCCGCACGAGCAGTACTTC; CDR3 protein: CASSPGQGIPHEQYF
V gene: TRBV7-3; J gene: TRBJ2-3; CDR3 length: 16; clone size: -; D gene: TRBD2; CDR3 DNA: TGTGCCAGCAGCTCCGGACTAGCGGGGGGCACAGATACGCAGTATTTT; CDR3 protein: CASSSGLAGGTDTQYF